This T cell receptor (beta chain) originates from a study of blood T cells in healthy people across ages. General study results and limits: Across the age range, TCR beta diversity per million T cells fell in a roughly linear way.

In this sample, this clonotype turned up a few times. Its matching antigen is unknown. Germline lookup yields CDR1 SGHTA and CDR2 FQGNSA. The CDR3 has 14 residues. V was pared by 4 bases and J by 2 bases, with 9 bases between. A second about 6 to 12 cycle PCR used barcoded and J-beta primers. TCRdb recomputed calls from the 5' RACE reads with MiXCR, one row per CDR3 protein. Of about 640,000 distinct CDR3 sequences listed, roughly three fifths are singletons. Material: blood. The receptor's source is a man between 60 and 75 years old in good health. The chain has TRBV7-2 and TRBJ2-1; D is possibly TRBD1 (6 bases). CDR3 nucleotides: TGTGCCAGCAGCTACAGGGCTACCTACAATGAGCAGTTCTTC. Translating it yields CASSYRATYNEQFF.